The present T cell receptor beta chain was sequenced within a study of human T cells and chemical hapten exposure. TCRdb reprocessed the RACE reads via MiXCR and lists one record per CDR3 protein. Among tens of thousands of distinct CDR3 sequences listed, about 6.7% were seen once. V lost 1 base, J lost 6 bases, and 6 bases lay in between. There are 12 residues in the CDR3. The table lists this clonotype with many counts. Its antigen remains unknown. The time point here: pre-sensitization, week 0. Treatment denoted: therapeutic diphenylcyclopropenone sensitization with weekly scalp DPC. General study findings and limits: With regard to DPC sensitization, TCRs above 1 in 1000 frequency did not change.

The source is a woman in her thirties with alopecia areata. Some clones in this sample may be carry-over from other donors' samples. The rearrangement links TRBV12-3 or TRBV12-4 to TRBJ1-2; D is ambiguous. The sample consisted of whole blood, taken in connection with sensitization to the hapten diphenylcyclopropenone (DPC). The CDR3, as DNA: TGTGCCAGCAGTTTAGTCGGGGATGGCTACACCTTC. Translating gives CASSLVGDGYTF.